Below, one TCR beta chain is given with its context. For the second PCR, which ran for about 6 to 11 cycles, a sample-barcoded 5' primer and a J-beta primer mix were used. MiXCR, applied by TCRdb to the 5' RACE reads, yields one record per CDR3 protein. The table shows 1.5 million to 2 million distinct CDR3 sequences, with 28% occurring only once. The data were taken from a study of blood T cells in healthy people across ages. The CDR3 spans 14 residues. V was pared by 10 bases and J by 1 base, with 16 bases between. Germline assignment: CDR1 ENHRY and CDR2 SYGVKD. The sequence derives from a woman aged 30 to 39 in good health. The sequenced sample was blood. This chain links TRBV10-3 with TRBJ1-2; tentatively, D is TRBD1 (6 bases). CDR3 nucleotides: TGTGCCACTAACCCGGGGGCAGATAACTATGGCTACACCTTC. Residues: CATNPGADNYGYTF.